Below are 9 T cell receptor beta chains sequenced from a single sample in a study of a mutant IDH1 vaccine in newly diagnosed glioma. Time point here: week 47, end of study. All doses held 300 ug of mutant IDH1 20-mer peptide, with topical imiquimod. No antigen has been assigned to these receptors. Measured with immunoSEQ multiplex PCR; TCRdb has only the in-frame clones, and not every one. The repertoire holds tens of thousands of clones, with roughly 80% as singletons. The specimen comprised PBMCs, sampled from a glioma patient whose treatment included an IDH1 peptide vaccine. These receptors were collected from a young man with glioma. Some clones in this sample may be carry-over from other donors' samples.

The V call is TRBV15, the J call TRBJ1-5; no definite D call. Looked up from germline, CDR1 is LNHNV and CDR2 is YYDKDF (reference sequence). V was trimmed by 5 bases and J by 3 bases, leaving 5 bases between them. The CDR3 covers 12 residues. CDR3 DNA: TGTGCCACCAGCGGCTACAATCAGCCCCAGCATTTT. Residues: CATSGYNQPQHF.

The V call is TRBV6-5, the J call TRBJ2-2, with 8 bases identical to TRBD1. J lost 5 bases, V lost 6 bases, and 8 bases had no gene match. This CDR3 has 15 residues. Per the germline V gene, CDR1 is MNHEY and CDR2 is SVGAGI. CDR3 protein: CASRGDRGVTGELFF. CDR3 bases: TGTGCCAGCAGGGGCGACAGGGGTGTGACCGGGGAGCTGTTTTTT.

The chain uses TRBV5-1 and TRBJ1-1, with D possibly being TRBD1 (5 bases). In germline, CDR1 is SGHRS, CDR2 YFSETQ. The CDR3 is 13 amino acids. The V and J ends lost 5 bases and 2 bases respectively, with 10 bases between them. As DNA, the CDR3 is TGCGCCAGCAGTTGGGACCCCAACACTGAAGCTTTCTTT. Its translation is CASSWDPNTEAFF.

This clone was detected only once. The chain has TRBV4-3 and TRBJ1-1; D is unresolved. Germline assignment: CDR1 LGHNA and CDR2 YSLEER. With 0 bases removed from V and 6 bases from J, the gap between germline ends came to 11 bases. The CDR3 totals 14 residues. This CDR3 is CASSQDPHGPEAFF. Here the CDR3 DNA reads TGCGCCAGCAGCCAAGATCCCCATGGCCCTGAAGCTTTCTTT.

The V gene is TRBV30, the J gene TRBJ1-5; TRBD1 matches at 11 bases. The germline gives CDR1 GTSNPN, CDR2 SVGIG (reference sequence). The ends lost 2 bases at V and 1 base at J; junction bases unmatched: 10. The CDR3 sequence is 18 residues long. The CDR3: CAWSLGQGASTSNQPQHF. The CDR3, as DNA: TGTGCCTGGAGTCTCGGACAGGGGGCTTCCACAAGCAATCAGCCCCAGCATTTT.

The gene calls are TRBV9 and TRBJ2-7, with a weak D call TRBD1 (7 bases). The V gene lost 4 bases and the J gene lost 3 bases, with 23 bases spanning the gap. Germline V gene data show CDR1 as SGDLS and CDR2 as YYNGEE. CDR3 size: 17 residues. CDR3 protein: CASSRGPGGGIDYEQYF. CDR3 nucleotide sequence: TGTGCCAGCAGCAGGGGACCCGGAGGGGGCATAGACTACGAGCAGTACTTC.

This clone was observed a few times. The chain recombines TRBV2 with TRBJ1-5, with 10 bases fitting TRBD1. The ends lost 6 bases at V and 6 bases at J; junction bases unmatched: 8. Per germline, CDR1 SNHLY and CDR2 FYNNEI. This CDR3 spans 15 amino acids. Written as DNA, the CDR3 is TGTGCCAGCAGGGCGGGGACAGGGGTGTCTCAGCCCCAGCATTTT. Protein: CASRAGTGVSQPQHF. The full variable domain, its missing parts supplied by reference TRBV2 and TRBJ1-5, is EPEVTQTPSHQVTQMGQEVILRCVPISNHLYFYWYRQILGQKVEFLVSFYNNEISEKSEIFDDQFSVERPDGSNFTLKIRSTKLEDSAMYFCASRAGTGVSQPQHFGDGTRLSIL.

J is TRBJ1-2 and V is TRBV11-2; D is perhaps TRBD1 (6 bases). The CDR3 contains 15 residues. The germline gives CDR1 SGHAT, CDR2 FQNNGV. V lost 1 base to trimming and J lost 5 bases, with 14 bases between them. DNA for the CDR3: TGTGCCAGCAGCTTAGTTGGCGGGGGCAGATATGGCTACACCTTC. It translates to CASSLVGGGRYGYTF.

This rearrangement joins TRBV6-1 to TRBJ1-5; D unresolved. Between the trimmed V and J ends, which lost 3 bases and 14 bases, there was a span of 11 bases. The CDR3 extends over 11 amino acids. From germline, CDR1 is MNHNS and CDR2 SASEGT. Here the CDR3 reads CASSEGFTEHF. The CDR3 DNA reads as TGTGCCAGCAGTGAGGGTTTCACTGAGCATTTT.